The sequence of this T cell receptor beta chain was determined in a study of blood T cell repertoires in COVID-19. On the study more broadly: COVID-19 samples from acute and convalescent phases originated in the United States, Italy and Spain. T cells, B-cell-depleted T cells, or PBMCs provided the cDNA or gDNA that served as material.

From germline, CDR1 is SGDLS and CDR2 YYNGEE. CDR3 size: 15 residues. The V end was cut by 0 bases, the J end by 2 bases, with 9 bases between. In the authors' workflow: Reference gene primer amplification yielded estimated nucleated cell counts. TCRdb's table, derived via immunoSEQ multiplex PCR, lists solely in-frame clones and lacks some. V and J calls and clone size are those listed in that table; D and trimming were worked out from the DNA. The sample comprises 90,000 to 150,000 clones, less than 85% of which are singletons, and roughly 2.7% rests with the top ten. This chain links TRBV9 with TRBJ2-1; D remains ambiguous. This sequence originates from a man between 45 and 60 years old with acute or convalescent COVID-19. Material: peripheral blood. The CDR3 sequence is CASSVGQATYNEQFF. As DNA, the CDR3 is TGTGCCAGCAGCGTAGGCCAGGCTACCTACAATGAGCAGTTCTTC.